The 22 T cell receptor beta chains below were found in one sample sequenced in a study of vaccination effects on CD4 cells after COVID-19. Prior to sequencing, the ViraFEST assay stimulated PBMC with viral peptide pools, which expanded the antigen-specific CD4+ T cells. Investigators separated out CD4+ T cells once around eleven days of culture had passed. A PCR test confirmed that the person had SARS-CoV-2 infection between March and December 2020. Sequencing was performed with immunoSEQ multiplex PCR; in TCRdb, only in-frame clones are kept and a portion is missing. The repertoire holds about 27,000 clones, with 69% as singletons. These receptors have no identified antigens. The sample here was CD4+ T cells from PBMCs cultured with SARS-CoV-2 spike peptides, taken before COVID-19 vaccination. The receptors originated from a human donor who had a prior SARS-CoV-2 infection.

The genes are TRBV7-3 and TRBJ2-7; D might be TRBD2 (6 bases). CDR3 size: 15 residues. Germline assignment: CDR1 SGHTA and CDR2 FQGTGA. V was clipped by 2 bases and J by 4 bases, with 15 bases between them. CDR3 DNA sequence: TGTGCCAGCAGCTTACGACCCGGGAGTACTTACGAGCAGTACTTC. It translates to CASSLRPGSTYEQYF. The full variable domain, with the rest looked up from reference TRBV7-3 and TRBJ2-7, is GAGVSQTPSNKVTEKGKYVELRCDPISGHTALYWYRQSLGQGPEFLIYFQGTGAADDSGLPNDRFFAVRPEGSVSTLKIQRTERGDSAVYLCASSLRPGSTYEQYFGPGTRLTVT.

The J gene is TRBJ2-7, the V gene TRBV20-1; TRBD1 or TRBD2 may be the D gene (5 bases each). This CDR3 contains 14 residues. Trimming removed 3 bases at V and 7 bases at J, with 19 bases between. CDR1 is DFQATT and CDR2 is SNEGSKA in the germline V gene (reference sequence). CDR3 protein: CSASSPRGPGEQYF. CDR3 DNA sequence: TGCAGTGCTAGTTCCCCCCGGGGCCCGGGGGAGCAGTACTTC.

There are a few counts of this clone. The chain carries TRBV7-9 and TRBJ2-7; the match to TRBD1 covers 8 bases. After removal of 5 bases from V and 1 base from J, the junction contained 7 bases not matched to a gene. This CDR3 is built from 15 residues. CDR1 and CDR2 (germline): SEHNR, FQNEAQ (reference sequence). The CDR3 DNA reads TGTGCCAGCAGCCCCGGGACAGGCGTTTCCTACGAGCAGTACTTC. Protein product: CASSPGTGVSYEQYF.

This chain connects TRBV10-3 to TRBJ1-6; D not certain. V lost 4 bases, J lost 14 bases, and 15 bases lay in between. This CDR3 has 13 residues. CDR1 ENHRY and CDR2 SYGVKD come from the germline V gene. The CDR3 DNA reads as TGTGCCATCAGTGCCCTCGCTGAGGCAGCCCTCCACTTT. Its protein is CAISALAEAALHF.

The chain carries TRBV25-1 and TRBJ2-3; tentatively, D is TRBD1 or TRBD2 (5 bases each). Per the germline V gene, CDR1 is MGHDK and CDR2 is SYGVNS. Trimming shortened V by 6 bases and J by 2 bases, and 12 bases separated the two germline ends. The CDR3 covers 14 residues. In DNA, the CDR3 is TGTGCCAGCAGGGGACCTTATTCCACAGATACGCAGTATTTT. It translates to CASRGPYSTDTQYF.

This clone has more than one count but fewer than ten. This sequence joins TRBV6-5 and TRBJ1-5; the D is unclear. V was cut by 8 bases and J by 3 bases, with 8 bases left in between. The length of the CDR3 is 12 residues. CDR1 is MNHEY and CDR2 is SVGAGI in the germline V gene. The CDR3 region is CASWRDNQPQHF. The CDR3 DNA reads as TGTGCCAGCTGGCGCGACAATCAGCCCCAGCATTTT.

The genes are TRBV2 and TRBJ2-1; D is ambiguous. Looked up from germline, CDR1 is SNHLY and CDR2 is FYNNEI. Between the trimmed V and J ends, which lost 0 bases and 1 base, there was a span of 7 bases. This CDR3 comprises 15 residues. This chain's CDR3 is CASSEAPLSYNEQFF. DNA of the CDR3: TGTGCCAGCAGTGAAGCTCCCTTATCCTACAATGAGCAGTTCTTC. Together with reference TRBV2 and TRBJ2-1, the CDR3 gives the full variable domain: EPEVTQTPSHQVTQMGQEVILRCVPISNHLYFYWYRQILGQKVEFLVSFYNNEISEKSEIFDDQFSVERPDGSNFTLKIRSTKLEDSAMYFCASSEAPLSYNEQFFGPGTRLTVL.

The chain links TRBV7-2 to TRBJ1-1; D is ambiguous. Trimming stripped 1 base from V and 1 base from J, with 10 bases between. The CDR3 contains 15 residues. Germline V gives CDR1 SGHTA, CDR2 FQGNSA. The CDR3 DNA sequence: TGTGCCAGCAGCTTAGTTGGGAACTCGAACACTGAAGCTTTCTTT. It specifies CASSLVGNSNTEAFF.

This clone has just one count. The V call is TRBV3-1 (or the pseudogene TRBV3-2), the J call TRBJ1-6; D is unclear. This CDR3 contains 13 residues. CDR1 and CDR2 (germline): LGHDT, YNNKEL (reference sequence). V shed 10 bases and J shed 7 bases, with 14 bases lying between them. The CDR3 DNA sequence: TGTGCCACCGGGCAGTTCTACAATTCACCCCTCCACTTT. This gives the protein CATGQFYNSPLHF.

V is TRBV9 and J is TRBJ2-2, with TRBD2 matching over 8 bases. The V gene's germline CDR1 is SGDLS and CDR2 YYNGEE. The CDR3 has 16 amino acids. V lost 0 bases, J lost 4 bases, and 5 bases stayed unmatched. CDR3 DNA sequence: TGTGCCAGCAGCGTAGTGAGCGGGGGTTCCACCGGGGAGCTGTTTTTT. Protein product: CASSVVSGGSTGELFF.

The rearrangement uses TRBV2 and TRBJ1-1; 9 positions match TRBD1. Germline trimming cut 3 bases from V and 4 bases from J; bases unmatched to any gene: 6. Germline V gene lookup returns CDR1 SNHLY and CDR2 FYNNEI. The CDR3 runs 15 residues. CDR3 amino acids: CASSEDRGRGTEAFF. CDR3 sequence (DNA): TGTGCCAGCAGTGAGGACAGGGGCAGGGGCACTGAAGCTTTCTTT. The full variable domain, with the rest looked up from reference TRBV2 and TRBJ1-1, is EPEVTQTPSHQVTQMGQEVILRCVPISNHLYFYWYRQILGQKVEFLVSFYNNEISEKSEIFDDQFSVERPDGSNFTLKIRSTKLEDSAMYFCASSEDRGRGTEAFFGQGTRLTVV.

This chain connects TRBV7-2 to TRBJ1-2; D unclear. This CDR3 spans 13 amino acids. Trimming shortened V by 2 bases and J by 8 bases, and 12 bases separated the two germline ends. Germline CDR1 is SGHTA and CDR2 is FQGNSA. CDR3 region: CASSLRGVGGYTF. CDR3 sequence (DNA): TGTGCCAGCAGCTTACGGGGTGTAGGAGGCTACACCTTC.

This clone has just a few counts. The gene calls are TRBV7-6 and TRBJ2-7; 9 nucleotides agree with TRBD1. Germline-derived CDR1 and CDR2 are SGHVS and FNYEAQ. With V trimmed by 2 bases and J by 3 bases, 11 bases remained unmatched. The CDR3 covers 17 residues. CDR3 protein: CASSLNPPGQGDYEQYF. The CDR3 DNA is TGTGCCAGCAGCTTAAACCCACCGGGACAGGGAGACTACGAGCAGTACTTC. The whole variable domain, filled in from reference TRBV7-6 and TRBJ2-7, reads GAGVSQSPRYKVTKRGQDVALRCDPISGHVSLYWYRQALGQGPEFLTYFNYEAQQDKSGLPNDRFSAERPEGSISTLTIQRTEQRDSAMYRCASSLNPPGQGDYEQYFGPGTRLTVT.

J is TRBJ1-1 and V is TRBV6-5; D gene ambiguous. Trimming cost V 8 bases and J 1 base, with 14 bases left between them. The CDR3 is 14 residues long. Germline V gene lookup returns CDR1 MNHEY and CDR2 SVGAGI. For the CDR3, the DNA is TGTGCCAGCCAGTTGCGGGGTGGGAACACTGAAGCTTTCTTT. Its translation: CASQLRGGNTEAFF.

The CDR3: CASSQDGPQETQYF. CDR3 in DNA: TGTGCCAGCAGCCAGGACGGGCCCCAAGAGACCCAGTACTTC. The genes are TRBV7-3 and TRBJ2-5; no clear D. V lost 5 bases, J lost 1 base, and 11 bases lay in between. This CDR3 is 14 amino acids long. The germline V gene encodes CDR1 SGHTA and CDR2 FQGTGA. The whole variable domain, remainder taken from reference TRBV7-3 and TRBJ2-5, is GAGVSQTPSNKVTEKGKYVELRCDPISGHTALYWYRQSLGQGPEFLIYFQGTGAADDSGLPNDRFFAVRPEGSVSTLKIQRTERGDSAVYLCASSQDGPQETQYFGPGTRLLVL.

The genes are TRBV7-2 and TRBJ2-1; the match to TRBD2 covers 7 bases. CDR1 is SGHTA, CDR2 FQGNSA, per germline. V shed 5 bases and J 12 bases; nucleotides not matched to a gene: 10. This CDR3 has 13 residues. CDR3 DNA: TGTGCCAGCAGCGGGAGGGGTTCCCGCGGGCAGTTCTTC. It yields the protein CASSGRGSRGQFF. Full variable domain (rest looked up from reference TRBV7-2 and TRBJ2-1): GAGVSQSPSNKVTEKGKDVELRCDPISGHTALYWYRQSLGQGLEFLIYFQGNSAPDKSGLPSDRFSAERTGGSVSTLTIQRTQQEDSAVYLCASSGRGSRGQFFGPGTRLTVL.

This clone is a singleton in its sample. The chain couples TRBV2 to TRBJ2-7; 11 positions agree with TRBD1. V shed 4 bases and J 2 bases; nucleotides not matched to a gene: 4. CDR3 length equals 15 residues. Per germline, CDR1 SNHLY and CDR2 FYNNEI. The CDR3 bases are TGTGCCAGCAGTGCTCCGGGACAGGGGGCCTACGAGCAGTACTTC. It codes for CASSAPGQGAYEQYF.

The chain recombines TRBV2 with TRBJ1-1, with D unclear. The V end lost 7 bases, the J end lost 3 bases, and 15 bases lay between the germline ends. Germline CDR1 and CDR2: SNHLY and FYNNEI. This CDR3 comprises 14 residues. The CDR3 loop reads CASTEIVGDTEAFF. The CDR3 nucleotides read TGTGCCAGCACCGAAATCGTTGGGGACACTGAAGCTTTCTTT.

In its sample, this clone was seen once. The chain has TRBV3-1 (or the pseudogene TRBV3-2) and TRBJ2-1, with TRBD2 matching 12 bases. Germline V gene data show CDR1 as LGHDT and CDR2 as YNNKEL (reference sequence). The CDR3 is made up of 17 amino acids. J lost 8 bases, V lost 3 bases, and 11 bases had no gene match. The CDR3 loop is CASSQALAGGPKYEQFF. The CDR3 coding sequence is TGTGCCAGCAGCCAGGCTCTAGCGGGAGGGCCTAAGTATGAGCAGTTCTTC.

This chain links TRBV6-5 with TRBJ2-3; D uncertain. Germline CDR1 reads MNHEY; CDR2 reads SVGAGI. The CDR3 has 14 amino acids. Trimming took off 3 bases at V and 1 base at J, with 8 bases between the two ends. The CDR3 DNA follows: TGTGCCAGCAGTTATGTCGTGGGCACAGATACGCAGTATTTT. This gives the protein CASSYVVGTDTQYF.

The chain is built from TRBV6-4 and TRBJ1-2; the D gene is possibly TRBD1 (5 bases). V was trimmed by 3 bases and J by 0 bases, leaving 8 bases between them. Germline CDR1 MRHNA, CDR2 SNTAGT. The CDR3 extends over 14 amino acids. This CDR3 is CASSDGGSNYGYTF. CDR3 bases: TGTGCCAGCAGTGATGGGGGGTCTAACTATGGCTACACCTTC.

This chain links TRBV24-1 with TRBJ1-5; TRBD1 matches 9 bases. Germline loops: CDR1 KGHDR, CDR2 SFDVKD. The V gene end was trimmed by 10 bases and the J gene end by 1 base; junction bases not matched to a gene: 16. The CDR3 consists of 18 residues. Written as DNA, the CDR3 is TGTGCCACTAAAAAATGCGGTACAGGGGGCGAAAGCAATCAGCCCCAGCATTTT. Protein sequence: CATKKCGTGGESNQPQHF.